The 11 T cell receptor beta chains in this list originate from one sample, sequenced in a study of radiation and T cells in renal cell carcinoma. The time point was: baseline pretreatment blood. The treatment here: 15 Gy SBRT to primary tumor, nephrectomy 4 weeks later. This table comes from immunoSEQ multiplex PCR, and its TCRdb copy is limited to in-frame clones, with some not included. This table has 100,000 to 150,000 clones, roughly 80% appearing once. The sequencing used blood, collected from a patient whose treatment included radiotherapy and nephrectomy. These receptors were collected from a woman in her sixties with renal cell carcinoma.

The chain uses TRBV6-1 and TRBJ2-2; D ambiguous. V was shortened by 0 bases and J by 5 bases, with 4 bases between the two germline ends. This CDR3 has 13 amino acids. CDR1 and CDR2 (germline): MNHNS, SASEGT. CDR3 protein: CASSEAFTGELFF. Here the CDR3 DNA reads TGTGCCAGCAGTGAAGCGTTTACCGGGGAGCTGTTTTTT.

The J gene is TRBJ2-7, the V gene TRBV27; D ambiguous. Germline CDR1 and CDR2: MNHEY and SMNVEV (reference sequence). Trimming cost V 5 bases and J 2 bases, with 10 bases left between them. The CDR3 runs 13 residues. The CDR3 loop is CASSPRRAYEQYF. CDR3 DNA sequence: TGTGCCAGCAGTCCACGTAGGGCCTACGAGCAGTACTTC.

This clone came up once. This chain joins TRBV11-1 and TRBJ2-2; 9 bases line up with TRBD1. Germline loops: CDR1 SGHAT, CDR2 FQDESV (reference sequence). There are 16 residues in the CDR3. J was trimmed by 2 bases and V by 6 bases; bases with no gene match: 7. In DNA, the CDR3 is TGTGCCAGCAGGCCTCCGGGACAGGGTAACACCGGGGAGCTGTTTTTT. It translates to CASRPPGQGNTGELFF.

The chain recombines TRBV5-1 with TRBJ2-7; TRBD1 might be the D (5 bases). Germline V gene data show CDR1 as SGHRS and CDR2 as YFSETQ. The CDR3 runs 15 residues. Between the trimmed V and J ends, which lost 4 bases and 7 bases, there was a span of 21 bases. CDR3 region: CASSKGVFETLEQYF. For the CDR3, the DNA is TGCGCCAGCAGCAAAGGGGTGTTCGAGACTCTTGAGCAGTACTTC.

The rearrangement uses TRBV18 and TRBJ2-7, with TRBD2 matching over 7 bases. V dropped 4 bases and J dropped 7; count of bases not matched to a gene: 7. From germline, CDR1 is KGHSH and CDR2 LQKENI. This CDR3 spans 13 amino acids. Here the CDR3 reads CASSRGGVEEQYF. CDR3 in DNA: TGTGCCAGCTCACGGGGGGGAGTAGAGGAGCAGTACTTC.

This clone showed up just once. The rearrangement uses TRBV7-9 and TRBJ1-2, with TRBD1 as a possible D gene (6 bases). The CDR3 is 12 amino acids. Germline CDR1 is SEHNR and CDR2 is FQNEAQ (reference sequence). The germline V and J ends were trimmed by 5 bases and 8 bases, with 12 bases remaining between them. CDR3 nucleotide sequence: TGTGCCAGCAGCCCTCTGGACAGCGGCTACACCTTC. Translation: CASSPLDSGYTF.

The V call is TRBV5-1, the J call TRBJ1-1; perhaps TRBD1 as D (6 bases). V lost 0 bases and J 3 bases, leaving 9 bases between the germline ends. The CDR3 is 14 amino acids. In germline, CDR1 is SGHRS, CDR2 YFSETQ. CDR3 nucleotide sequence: TGCGCCAGCAGCTTGGCGGACAGATACACTGAAGCTTTCTTT. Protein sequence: CASSLADRYTEAFF.

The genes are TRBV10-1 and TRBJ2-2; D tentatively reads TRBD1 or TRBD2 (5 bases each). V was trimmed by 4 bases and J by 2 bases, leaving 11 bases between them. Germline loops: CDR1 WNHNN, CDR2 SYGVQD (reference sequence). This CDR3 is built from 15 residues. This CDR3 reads CASSAGTPNTGELFF. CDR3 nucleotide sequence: TGCGCCAGCAGTGCCGGGACGCCAAACACCGGGGAGCTGTTTTTT.

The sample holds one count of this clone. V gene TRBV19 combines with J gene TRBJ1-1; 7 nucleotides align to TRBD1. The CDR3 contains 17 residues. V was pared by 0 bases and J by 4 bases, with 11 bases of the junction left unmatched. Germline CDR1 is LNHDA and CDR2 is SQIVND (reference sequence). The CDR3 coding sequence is TGTGCCAGTAGTATAGATAACCCTACAGGGGTCGGCACTGAAGCTTTCTTT. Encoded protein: CASSIDNPTGVGTEAFF.

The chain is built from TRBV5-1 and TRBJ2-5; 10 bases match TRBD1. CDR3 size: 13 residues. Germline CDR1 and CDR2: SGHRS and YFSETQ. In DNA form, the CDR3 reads TGCACCCCCCCGGACAGGGGGCAAGAGACCCAGTACTTC. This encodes CTPPDRGQETQYF. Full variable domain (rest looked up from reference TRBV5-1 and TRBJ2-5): KAGVTQTPRYLIKTRGQQVTLSCSPISGHRSVSWYQQTPGQGLQFLFEYFSETQRNKGNFPGRFSGRQFSNSRSEMNVSTLELGDSALYLCTPPDRGQETQYFGPGTRLLVL.

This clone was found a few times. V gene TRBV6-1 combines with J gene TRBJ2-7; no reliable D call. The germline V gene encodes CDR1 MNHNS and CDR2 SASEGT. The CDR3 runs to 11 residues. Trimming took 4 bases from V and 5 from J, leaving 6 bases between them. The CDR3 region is CASSGLDEQYF. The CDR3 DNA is TGTGCCAGCAGTGGTCTTGACGAGCAGTACTTC.